A single sample gave rise to the 21 T cell receptor beta chains below, sequenced in a study of OX40 agonist ivuxolimab in advanced cancers. Some clones are missing from TCRdb's copy, which holds only in-frame ones; the method was immunoSEQ multiplex PCR. Seen here are tens of thousands of clones, around 93% observed once, and the top ten hold around a third. The sample was CD4+ or CD8+ T cells sorted from blood, taken in a trial of the OX40 agonist ivuxolimab. Receptor source: an adult with an advanced solid tumor such as melanoma, head and neck, liver or kidney cancer.

The genes are TRBV15 and TRBJ1-2, with D possibly TRBD1 on 5 matching bases. V gave up 1 base and J gave up 4 bases, with 13 bases separating them. CDR3 length: 15 residues. CDR1 and CDR2 from the germline V gene are LNHNV and YYDKDF (reference sequence). The CDR3: CATSRGREGFYGYTF. In DNA form, the CDR3 reads TGTGCCACCAGCAGAGGGCGGGAGGGGTTCTATGGCTACACCTTC.

The genes are TRBV28 and TRBJ2-5; tentatively, D is TRBD1 or TRBD2 (5 bases each). This CDR3 contains 14 residues. V gave up 10 bases and J gave up 0 bases, with 15 bases separating them. Germline V gene sequence: CDR1 MDHEN, CDR2 SYDVKM. CDR3 amino acids: CAITPGTYQETQYF. In nucleotides, the CDR3 is TGTGCCATCACCCCCGGGACGTACCAAGAGACCCAGTACTTC.

The gene calls are TRBV6-6 and TRBJ1-2, with 7 nucleotides matching TRBD1. Germline CDR1 is MNHNY and CDR2 is SVGAGI (reference sequence). This CDR3 has 13 residues. V trimming: 6 bases; J trimming: 1 base; junction bases outside the gene matches: 2. The CDR3 coding sequence is TGTGCCAGCAGGACAGGGTTTAACTATGGCTACACCTTC. Translation: CASRTGFNYGYTF.

The chain uses TRBV27 and TRBJ2-3, with 8 bases matching TRBD2. Trimming at V came to 5 bases and at J to 1 base, leaving 5 bases not matched to a gene. This CDR3 is 15 amino acids long. The germline V gene encodes CDR1 MNHEY and CDR2 SMNVEV (reference sequence). Written as DNA, the CDR3 is TGTGCCAGCAGTATCGTGACTAGCGGCACAGATACGCAGTATTTT. This encodes CASSIVTSGTDTQYF.

This clone was counted a single time. The chain has TRBV11-2 and TRBJ1-2; 9 bases fit TRBD1. The germline CDR1 and CDR2 sequences are SGHAT and FQNNGV. The CDR3 loop spans 15 amino acids. J gave up 0 bases and V 5 bases, and 4 bases lay outside the gene matches. This CDR3 is CASSPGTGPNYGYTF. CDR3 in DNA: TGTGCCAGCAGCCCCGGGACAGGGCCTAACTATGGCTACACCTTC.

This chain connects TRBV13 to TRBJ2-2; D gene unclear. From germline, CDR1 is PRHDT and CDR2 FYEKMQ (reference sequence). Trimming took 5 bases from V and 6 from J, leaving 7 bases between them. The CDR3 is made up of 12 amino acids. The CDR3 region is CASSPTAGELFF. CDR3 DNA sequence: TGTGCCAGCAGCCCCACGGCCGGGGAGCTGTTTTTT. Full variable domain (missing parts from reference TRBV13 and TRBJ2-2): AAGVIQSPRHLIKEKRETATLKCYPIPRHDTVYWYQQGPGQDPQFLISFYEKMQSDKGSIPDRFSAQQFSDYHSELNMSSLELGDSALYFCASSPTAGELFFGEGSRLTVL.

This chain's CDR3 is CASSTREWTGELFF. CDR3 sequence (DNA): TGTGCCAGTAGTACCAGGGAATGGACCGGGGAGCTGTTTTTT. The chain uses TRBV19 and TRBJ2-2, with D possibly TRBD1 on 5 matching bases. V was shortened by 4 bases and J by 5 bases, with 11 bases between the two germline ends. This CDR3 is built from 14 residues. CDR1 LNHDA and CDR2 SQIVND come from the germline V gene (reference sequence). Based on the CDR3 plus reference TRBV19 and TRBJ2-2, the full variable domain is DGGITQSPKYLFRKEGQNVTLSCEQNLNHDAMYWYRQDPGQGLRLIYYSQIVNDFQKGDIAEGYSVSREKKESFPLTVTSAQKNPTAFYLCASSTREWTGELFFGEGSRLTVL.

This clone was detected only once. This chain joins TRBV28 and TRBJ1-2; no clear D gene. The CDR3 is made up of 12 amino acids. The V end was cut by 10 bases, the J end by 7 bases, with 16 bases between. Germline CDR1 MDHEN, CDR2 SYDVKM. The CDR3 DNA reads TGTGCCACCACGTCCTTCACGGGTGGCTACACCTTC. It translates to CATTSFTGGYTF.

This chain joins TRBV2 and TRBJ2-2, with a weak D call TRBD1 (5 bases). CDR3 size: 14 residues. From germline, CDR1 is SNHLY and CDR2 FYNNEI. Between the trimmed V and J ends, which lost 6 bases and 0 bases, there was a span of 8 bases. Here the CDR3 reads CASRGAANTGELFF. CDR3 bases: TGTGCCAGCAGAGGGGCGGCGAACACCGGGGAGCTGTTTTTT.

This rearrangement joins TRBV5-6 to TRBJ2-7; 9 bases agree with TRBD2. Germline V gene lookup returns CDR1 SGHDT and CDR2 YYEEEE. The J segment lost 2 bases and the V segment lost 4 bases, leaving 7 bases of the junction unmatched. The length of the CDR3 is 15 residues. The CDR3 spells CASSGGGRAPYEQYF. Written as DNA, the CDR3 is TGTGCCAGCAGCGGGGGCGGGAGGGCCCCCTACGAGCAGTACTTC.

In its sample, this clone was seen a few times. The genes are TRBV19 and TRBJ2-5, with D maybe TRBD1 (5 bases). CDR1 LNHDA and CDR2 SQIVND come from the germline V gene (reference sequence). This CDR3 spans 12 amino acids. V lost 6 bases and J 5 bases, leaving 10 bases between the germline ends. The CDR3 spells CASRASGETQYF. The CDR3 nucleotides read TGTGCCAGTAGGGCCTCAGGGGAGACCCAGTACTTC. Drawing the rest from reference TRBV19 and TRBJ2-5, the complete variable domain is DGGITQSPKYLFRKEGQNVTLSCEQNLNHDAMYWYRQDPGQGLRLIYYSQIVNDFQKGDIAEGYSVSREKKESFPLTVTSAQKNPTAFYLCASRASGETQYFGPGTRLLVL.

The rearrangement uses TRBV28 and TRBJ2-2; TRBD1 is a possible D gene (6 bases). V lost 6 bases to trimming and J lost 6 bases, with 11 bases between them. Germline CDR1 is MDHEN and CDR2 is SYDVKM. This CDR3 region has 13 residues. CDR3 coding DNA: TGTGCCAGCAGCCCCCCAGGGGCCGGGGAGCTGTTTTTT. Its protein is CASSPPGAGELFF.

The chain couples TRBV19 to TRBJ2-7; D gene uncertain. The CDR3 is made up of 12 amino acids. CDR1 LNHDA and CDR2 SQIVND come from the germline V gene (reference sequence). Trimming removed 4 bases at V and 7 bases at J, with 11 bases between. The CDR3 DNA sequence: TGTGCCAGTAGTACCGACTCATTGGAGCAGTACTTC. Its translation: CASSTDSLEQYF.

This sequence joins TRBV6-6 and TRBJ2-7, with a tentative D call TRBD2 (5 bases). The germline CDR1 and CDR2 sequences are MNHNY and SVGAGI (reference sequence). The CDR3 is 14 amino acids. Trimming took 6 bases from V and 4 from J, leaving 16 bases between them. CDR3 bases: TGTGCCAGCAGCCTAGAGGGCTTTATTTACGAGCAGTACTTC. Translation: CASSLEGFIYEQYF.

This clone showed up just once. The chain recombines TRBV19 with TRBJ2-7; D might be TRBD2 (5 bases). The V end lost 3 bases, the J end lost 0 bases, and 9 bases lay between the germline ends. This CDR3 is built from 14 residues. Germline V CDR1 and CDR2: LNHDA, SQIVND (reference sequence). This chain's CDR3 is CASSMGVPSYEQYF. As DNA, the CDR3 is TGTGCCAGTAGTATGGGAGTTCCCTCCTACGAGCAGTACTTC. The full variable domain, its missing parts supplied by reference TRBV19 and TRBJ2-7, is DGGITQSPKYLFRKEGQNVTLSCEQNLNHDAMYWYRQDPGQGLRLIYYSQIVNDFQKGDIAEGYSVSREKKESFPLTVTSAQKNPTAFYLCASSMGVPSYEQYFGPGTRLTVT.

This chain connects TRBV27 to TRBJ2-7; D is perhaps TRBD1 (5 bases). Germline V gene data show CDR1 as MNHEY and CDR2 as SMNVEV (reference sequence). Trimming removed 0 bases at V and 5 bases at J, with 11 bases between. CDR3 length: 14 amino acids. CDR3 in amino acids: CASSLSRQGNEQYF. Written as DNA, the CDR3 is TGTGCCAGCAGTTTATCCCGCCAGGGCAACGAGCAGTACTTC.

The chain joins TRBV25-1 to TRBJ2-1; D not certain. In germline, CDR1 is MGHDK, CDR2 SYGVNS. The CDR3 has 15 amino acids. Trimming removed 3 bases at V and 2 bases at J, with 11 bases between. The CDR3 protein is CASSDGLAAYNEQFF. The CDR3 nucleotides are TGTGCCAGCAGTGATGGTTTGGCGGCCTACAATGAGCAGTTCTTC.

The chain uses TRBV5-4 and TRBJ2-3, with TRBD1 matching over 10 bases. The length of the CDR3 is 15 residues. The ends lost 4 bases at V and 5 bases at J; junction bases unmatched: 7. Germline CDR1 is SGHNT and CDR2 is YYREEE (reference sequence). Here the CDR3 reads CASSVTGGLGDTQYF. The DNA of the CDR3 is TGTGCCAGCAGCGTGACAGGGGGCTTGGGAGATACGCAGTATTTT.

The chain joins TRBV15 to TRBJ2-7, with TRBD1 identical over 11 bases. This CDR3 region has 17 residues. V lost 0 bases, J lost 2 bases, and 6 bases stayed unmatched. The germline gives CDR1 LNHNV, CDR2 YYDKDF (reference sequence). Here the CDR3 DNA reads TGTGCCACCAGCAGAGATCGGACAGGGGGCTCCACCTACGAGCAGTACTTC. As protein: CATSRDRTGGSTYEQYF.

The rearrangement links TRBV5-6 to TRBJ1-1; D gene uncertain. This CDR3 spans 13 amino acids. With 6 bases removed from V and 5 bases from J, the gap between germline ends came to 14 bases. Per germline, CDR1 SGHDT and CDR2 YYEEEE. The CDR3 region has the DNA TGTGCCAGCAACGTTGGAGTTTCGACTGAAGCTTTCTTT. Its translation: CASNVGVSTEAFF.

The chain joins TRBV4-1 to TRBJ2-7; maybe TRBD1 (6 bases). Trimming stripped 6 bases from V and 1 base from J, with 19 bases between. From germline, CDR1 is MGHRA and CDR2 YSYEKL. The CDR3 consists of 16 residues. CDR3 protein: CASSTHYGTPSYEQYF. CDR3 nucleotides: TGCGCCAGCAGTACTCATTATGGGACACCGTCCTACGAGCAGTACTTC.